Sequencing of this T cell receptor (beta chain) was carried out in a study of blood T cell repertoires in COVID-19 (dated by TCRdb to 2019 to 2021). About the investigation overall: Samples from collaborators originated in the United States, Italy and Spain and spanned both the acute and convalescent phases of COVID-19. The prospective study material was composed of cDNA or gDNA derived from T cells, B-cell-depleted T cells, or PBMCs. Deeply sampled blood TCRbeta repertoires from subjects exposed to, actively infected with, or recovered from COVID-19 were included in the dataset. A freely available public database, intended as a resource for researchers studying the immune response to SARS-CoV-2, is where the repertoires were released. Samples were obtained from the ongoing ImmuneRACE study (first 160 participants) and from over 1,000 subjects provided by 6 global collaborators. Nearly every sample came with metadata listing a de-identified subject ID, COVID-19 status, age in years and sex. Where HLA class I and class II types were available, the types were taken from metadata supplied by the sample provider, not from assay-based typing.

With respect to this clone: No cognate antigen has been identified for it. Base qualities are not at hand, and no much larger clone is one base apart.

The immunoSEQ Assay, a bias-controlled multiplex PCR, was used to amplify TCRbeta CDR3 regions from genomic DNA. In the source study's methods: Nucleated cell counts per sample were estimated from amplification of reference gene primers within the assay. To quantify the absolute abundance of each unique TCRbeta CDR3 rearrangement, sequence reads were collapsed and filtered. For each sample, productive Simpson clonality was calculated as the square root of Simpson's diversity index over productive rearrangements. Drawn from immuneACCESS, this table holds only the in-frame rearrangements with V and J called that TCRdb kept. Clones are partly lost; checked studies trace under half to an unresolved V gene and leave the rest unexplained. Clone size and V and J calls were adopted from that table, with D and trimming inferred from the DNA. For this sample there are 330,000 or so clones; approximately 84% appear just once. 2.5% to 3% of the sample is taken by the ten largest.

In the prospective study, participants were roughly 18 to 100 years old, resided in 24 geographic areas of the United States, and were enrolled through a virtual design. In the prospective study, cohorts were assigned on the basis of participant-reported clinical history obtained from a screening survey and a study questionnaire. Recovered participants in ImmuneRACE Cohort 3 were defined by two consecutive negative NP/OP PCR tests, clearance by a healthcare professional, or resolution of symptoms. Mobile phlebotomists in the prospective study collected whole blood, serum and a nasopharyngeal or oropharyngeal swab from every participant. Participants in the prospective study had the option to provide additional blood draws and questionnaires over a roughly 2-month period. Before DNA extraction, prospective study blood samples were shipped either frozen or at room temperature. Here is what the overall study found, with its caveats: Clinical and demographic metadata were provided uncurated, with the amount varying by source and participant.

The CDR3 runs 13 residues from the cysteine to the phenylalanine. Left in the record is the CDR3 DNA by itself, 39 bases read in frame from the first base. At the junction V is shortened by 8 bases and J by 3 bases, with 13 bases in between. CDR1 is given as LNHDA and CDR2 as SQIVND, both from the germline V gene (reference sequence). Sequenced material: PBMCs or T cells enriched from blood (not recorded which). This clonotype was sampled from a woman aged 30 to 39 who had recovered from COVID-19. The rearranged segments are TRBV19 and TRBJ2-5; a tentative D call is TRBD2 (7 bases match). DNA sequence: TGTGCCAGTGGCGGGGGCCATAAAGAGACCCAGTACTTC. Translated, this is CASGGGHKETQYF.